The clone carrying this T cell receptor beta chain was recorded a few times. This record comes from a study of T cell changes during pregnancy in multiple sclerosis. Trimming took 0 bases from V and 5 from J, leaving 7 bases between them. The CDR3 totals 13 residues. Germline lookup yields CDR1 MGHRA and CDR2 YSYEKL. Assay: immunoSEQ multiplex PCR; the TCRdb copy retains only in-frame clones and omits some. In the table there are about 79,000 clones, roughly 95% of which are singletons. The material sequenced was peripheral blood, taken in the second trimester of pregnancy. J is TRBJ1-1 and V is TRBV4-1, with D possibly being TRBD1 (5 bases). The clonotype comes from a female donor in good health, enrolled as a control in a pregnancy study. The chain's CDR3 is CASSQDHRTEAFF. The CDR3 DNA is TGCGCCAGCAGCCAAGATCACAGGACTGAAGCTTTCTTT.